The 17 T cell receptor beta chains presented below share a single source sample, sequenced in a study of vaccination effects on CD4 cells after COVID-19. Cells that had been cultured for about 10 days were the source of isolated CD4+ T cells. This table comes from immunoSEQ multiplex PCR, and its TCRdb copy is limited to in-frame clones, with some not included. The sample yields fewer than 35,000 clones, 65% seen once. No antigens are known for them. The sample consisted of CD4+ T cells from PBMCs cultured without peptide, taken before COVID-19 vaccination. Receptors were obtained from a human donor who received a COVID-19 vaccine.

The table lists this clone with a few counts. This chain uses TRBV7-9 with TRBJ2-7; TRBD1 matches 10 bases. There are 14 residues in the CDR3. Trimming took 5 bases from V and 5 from J; bases not matched to a gene: 6. Germline V gives CDR1 SEHNR, CDR2 FQNEAQ (reference sequence). The CDR3 region is CASSVGQGIDEQYF. In nucleotides, the CDR3 is TGTGCCAGCAGCGTGGGACAGGGGATCGACGAGCAGTACTTC. Variable domain in full (rest from reference TRBV7-9 and TRBJ2-7): DTGVSQNPRHKITKRGQNVTFRCDPISEHNRLYWYRQTLGQGPEFLTYFQNEAQLEKSRLLSDRFSAERPKGSFSTLEIQRTEQGDSAMYLCASSVGQGIDEQYFGPGTRLTVT.

This chain joins TRBV6-7 and TRBJ2-3; D not resolved. TRBV6-7 carries the ORF label, with uncertain function. The CDR3 sequence is 17 residues long. V was clipped by 2 bases and J by 1 base, with 16 bases between them. The CDR3 here is CASSYPRHRRGTDTQYF. The CDR3 nucleotides are TGTGCCAGCAGTTACCCTCGACACCGCCGGGGCACAGATACGCAGTATTTT.

The chain couples TRBV7-9 to TRBJ2-2, with D possibly being TRBD1 or TRBD2 (5 bases each). The length of the CDR3 is 16 residues. Germline V gives CDR1 SEHNR, CDR2 FQNEAQ (reference sequence). The V gene lost 0 bases and the J gene lost 4 bases, with 12 bases spanning the gap. The CDR3: CASSLAVARGTGELFF. As DNA, the CDR3 is TGTGCCAGCAGCTTAGCGGTAGCGAGGGGCACCGGGGAGCTGTTTTTT.

In this sample, this clone turned up a few times. The chain is built from TRBV7-9 and TRBJ2-1, with TRBD2 matching over 7 bases. The ends lost 7 bases at V and 5 bases at J; junction bases unmatched: 11. The CDR3 consists of 15 residues. Germline V gene lookup returns CDR1 SEHNR and CDR2 FQNEAQ (reference sequence). This CDR3 reads CASTKRLAENNEQFF. The CDR3, as DNA: TGTGCCAGCACCAAGAGGCTAGCGGAGAACAATGAGCAGTTCTTC.

In this sample, this clone turned up a few times. The chain is built from TRBV11-2 and TRBJ2-7; D is possibly TRBD1 or TRBD2 (6 bases each). The CDR3 totals 15 residues. Deletions cut 6 bases from V and 4 bases from J, with 19 bases between. The germline CDR1 and CDR2 sequences are SGHAT and FQNNGV. This CDR3 is CASRPLGGLGYEQYF. The CDR3 nucleotides read TGTGCCAGCAGGCCCCTAGGGGGGCTCGGGTACGAGCAGTACTTC.

V is TRBV3-1 (or the pseudogene TRBV3-2) and J is TRBJ2-5; a weak D match, TRBD2 (7 bases). Between the trimmed V and J ends, which lost 2 bases and 4 bases, there was a span of 8 bases. This CDR3 has 13 amino acids. CDR1 LGHDT and CDR2 YNNKEL come from the germline V gene (reference sequence). CDR3 loop: CASSQRGGETQYF. The DNA of the CDR3 is TGTGCCAGCAGCCAAAGGGGGGGAGAGACCCAGTACTTC.

The chain carries TRBV10-3 and TRBJ2-2; 11 nucleotides line up with TRBD2. The CDR3 length is 13 residues. Losses at the gene ends were 10 bases for V and 6 bases for J; bases not matched to a gene: 4. Looked up from germline, CDR1 is ENHRY and CDR2 is SYGVKD. The CDR3 nucleotides read TGTGCCACTCAACTAGCGGGAGCCGGGGAGCTGTTTTTT. Residues: CATQLAGAGELFF.

This clone has just a few counts. V and J are TRBV15 and TRBJ2-1; D is unresolved. Germline V CDR1 and CDR2: LNHNV, YYDKDF (reference sequence). Trimming removed 0 bases from V and 10 bases from J, with 13 bases in between. The CDR3 consists of 14 residues. This CDR3 is CATSRDRSRREQFF. The CDR3 nucleotides are TGTGCCACCAGCAGAGATCGGTCCCGGCGAGAGCAGTTCTTC.

The CDR3 sequence is CASSLGATQGGEAFF. DNA of the CDR3: TGTGCCAGCAGCTTAGGGGCTACACAGGGGGGAGAAGCTTTCTTT. J is TRBJ1-1 and V is TRBV7-2; TRBD1 matches 8 bases. Germline V lookup: CDR1 SGHTA, CDR2 FQGNSA. The CDR3 is made up of 15 amino acids. J was trimmed by 8 bases and V by 1 base; bases with no gene match: 9.

V usage is TRBV19 and J usage is TRBJ2-3; 7 bases are shared with TRBD1. CDR3 length: 12 amino acids. The germline V gene encodes CDR1 LNHDA and CDR2 SQIVND (reference sequence). The trim removed 9 bases at V and 4 bases at J, leaving 4 bases unmatched. In DNA form, the CDR3 reads TGTGCCAGGACAGGGTTGGCAGATACGCAGTATTTT. Protein sequence: CARTGLADTQYF.

The chain combines TRBV11-2 with TRBJ2-3; 7 positions match TRBD1. From germline, CDR1 is SGHAT and CDR2 FQNNGV. The V gene end was trimmed by 6 bases and the J gene end by 9 bases; junction bases not matched to a gene: 6. CDR3 length equals 12 residues. CDR3 DNA: TGTGCCAGCAGTCCGGACAGGACAACGCAGTATTTT. Its translation is CASSPDRTTQYF.

This chain uses TRBV5-1 with TRBJ2-3; possibly TRBD2 for D (6 bases). CDR1 SGHRS and CDR2 YFSETQ come from the germline V gene. The CDR3 spans 14 residues. The V and J ends lost 4 bases and 6 bases respectively, with 15 bases between them. The CDR3 nucleotides read TGCGCCAGCAGCACGTCCGGACTACCCGATACGCAGTATTTT. Its translation: CASSTSGLPDTQYF.

The chain couples TRBV27 to TRBJ1-2; 8 bases are shared with TRBD1. CDR3 length: 14 residues. Germline V gene data show CDR1 as MNHEY and CDR2 as SMNVEV (reference sequence). Germline trimming cut 5 bases from V and 4 bases from J; bases unmatched to any gene: 6. The CDR3 DNA reads as TGTGCCAGCAGTCCCTTGGACAGGGTCTATGGCTACACCTTC. Amino acid sequence: CASSPLDRVYGYTF.

The chain combines TRBV25-1 with TRBJ2-1, with 7 bases fitting TRBD2. With V trimmed by 5 bases and J by 7 bases, 5 bases remained unmatched. This CDR3 spans 13 amino acids. Germline loops: CDR1 MGHDK, CDR2 SYGVNS. The CDR3: CASSLSGGNEQFF. The CDR3 region has the DNA TGTGCCAGCAGTCTATCGGGAGGTAATGAGCAGTTCTTC.

The chain combines TRBV5-1 with TRBJ1-1; 8 nucleotides match TRBD1. The germline V gene has CDR1 SGHRS and CDR2 YFSETQ. V lost 0 bases and J lost 3; bases outside the gene matches: 1. This CDR3 region has 14 residues. CDR3 amino acids: CASSLGTGHTEAFF. The DNA of the CDR3 is TGCGCCAGCAGCTTGGGGACAGGGCACACTGAAGCTTTCTTT.

The chain uses TRBV3-1 (or the pseudogene TRBV3-2) and TRBJ1-4, with TRBD1 identical over 7 bases. This CDR3 is built from 15 residues. With V trimmed by 1 base and J by 5 bases, 4 bases remained unmatched. The germline V gene encodes CDR1 LGHDT and CDR2 YNNKEL (reference sequence). In nucleotides, the CDR3 is TGTGCCAGCAGCCAAGGGACAGGCGGCAATGAAAAACTGTTTTTT. Amino acid sequence: CASSQGTGGNEKLFF.

V gene TRBV30 combines with J gene TRBJ1-5; 7 positions agree with TRBD1. The V segment lost 4 bases and the J segment 2 bases; nucleotides outside the gene matches: 14. The CDR3 loop spans 17 amino acids. Germline CDR1 reads GTSNPN; CDR2 reads SVGIG (reference sequence). The CDR3 nucleotides read TGTGCCTGGAACAACGGGTTCAGACAGGGAGGCAATCAGCCCCAGCATTTT. Translating gives CAWNNGFRQGGNQPQHF.